The TCR beta chain under discussion was sequenced for a study of blood T cell repertoires in COVID-19. Study-level background: There were acute and convalescent COVID-19 samples, and they came from the United States, Italy and Spain. Sample material is recorded as cDNA or gDNA derived from T cells, B-cell-depleted T cells, or PBMCs.

CDR1 and CDR2 from the germline V gene are LNHDA and SQIVND (reference sequence). Losses at the gene ends were 1 base for V and 5 bases for J; bases not matched to a gene: 8. This CDR3 contains 16 residues. In the original analysis: Nucleated cell number was recorded as an estimate derived from reference gene primer amplification. Data came from immunoSEQ multiplex PCR; TCRdb stores just in-frame clones and leaves some out. The DNA was the basis for D and trimming; V, J and clone size are from that table. The profile covers tens of thousands of clones, with around nine tenths appearing a single time and 1.9% taken by the ten largest.

The sequence was collected from a woman older than 75 with active or convalescent COVID-19. Specimen: peripheral blood. The V call is TRBV19, the J call TRBJ1-2; 9 nucleotides line up with TRBD1. In DNA, the CDR3 is TGTGCCAGTAGTATAGGGTCTGGGACAGGGATATATGGCTACACCTTC. Its protein product is CASSIGSGTGIYGYTF.